The 8 T cell receptor beta chains given below trace back to one sample, sequenced in a study of regulatory T cells in long-lasting Graves disease. Time point denoted: newly diagnosed GD, antithyroid drugs for less than 3 months. PBMC-derived RNA was used for the TCR library. According to the study, TCR beta libraries were built with iRepertoire HTBI primers and CDR3-region Arm-PCR. Via MiXCR, TCRdb re-called the multiplex PCR reads, giving one row per CDR3 protein. The profile shows 520,000 or so distinct CDR3 sequences, around 12% of them singletons. This sample was also put to use in a study of T cells in Graves' hyperthyroidism and ophthalmopathy.

The material sequenced was peripheral blood mononuclear cells (PBMCs), taken at new diagnosis, from a patient treated with antithyroid drugs. All receptors derive from a woman in her twenties or thirties with Graves disease.

Concerning this clonotype: A far larger clone lies a single base away; this is likely a read error. The chain joins TRBV28 to TRBJ2-1; D uncertain. Germline CDR1 and CDR2: MDHEN and SYDVKM. The CDR3 contains 14 residues. V was pared by 8 bases and J by 2 bases, with 13 bases between. In DNA form, the CDR3 reads TGTGCCAGCTCCCCACCTTCAGCCTACAATGAGCAGTTCTTC. Its translation: CASSPPSAYNEQFF. The entire variable domain, with the rest obtained from reference TRBV28 and TRBJ2-1, is as follows: DVKVTQSSRYLVKRTGEKVFLECVQDMDHENMFWYRQDPGLGLRLIYFSYDVKMKEKGDIPEGYSVSREKKERFSLILESASTNQTSMYLCASSPPSAYNEQFFGPGTRLTVL.

This clonotype was observed at least ten times. This chain joins TRBV7-8 and TRBJ2-1; D unclear. The germline V gene has CDR1 SGHVS and CDR2 FQNEAQ. With 1 base removed from V and 5 bases from J, the gap between germline ends came to 15 bases. The CDR3 has 16 amino acids. CDR3: CASSLVGVYKHNEQFF. CDR3 nucleotides: TGTGCCAGCAGCTTAGTAGGAGTGTATAAACACAATGAGCAGTTCTTC. Supplemented by reference TRBV7-8 and TRBJ2-1, the full variable domain reads GAGVSQSPRYKVAKRGQDVALRCDPISGHVSLFWYQQALGQGPEFLTYFQNEAQLDKSGLPSDRFFAERPEGSVSTLKIQRTQQEDSAVYLCASSLVGVYKHNEQFFGPGTRLTVL.

This clonotype was detected once. With a much larger clone just one base away, this may be a read error. V and J are TRBV7-2 and TRBJ1-5, with no clear D. This CDR3 region has 12 residues. In germline, CDR1 is SGHTA, CDR2 FQGNSA. The V and J ends lost 4 bases and 9 bases respectively, with 10 bases between them. CDR3 coding DNA: TGTGCCAGCAGCTCCGGCTATCGGCCCCAGCATTTT. Translation gives CASSSGYRPQHF.

V usage is TRBV7-3 and J usage is TRBJ2-2; 7 bases line up with TRBD2. Germline V gene sequence: CDR1 SGHTA, CDR2 FQGTGA. CDR3 size: 16 residues. V dropped 1 base and J dropped 7; count of bases not matched to a gene: 9. The CDR3: CASSLSPRGVGGELFF. The CDR3 DNA sequence: TGTGCCAGCAGCTTAAGTCCCCGGGGGGTAGGCGGGGAGCTGTTTTTT. The variable domain in full, with the rest retrieved from reference TRBV7-3 and TRBJ2-2, is GAGVSQTPSNKVTEKGKYVELRCDPISGHTALYWYRQSLGQGPEFLIYFQGTGAADDSGLPNDRFFAVRPEGSVSTLKIQRTERGDSAVYLCASSLSPRGVGGELFFGEGSRLTVL.

This clonotype was recorded at least ten times. This chain joins TRBV7-3 and TRBJ1-1; weak D call: TRBD1 (6 bases). The V end lost 1 base, the J end lost 4 bases, and 31 bases lay between the germline ends. Germline CDR1 reads SGHTA; CDR2 reads FQGTGA. CDR3 size: 21 residues. CDR3 in DNA: TGTGCCAGCAGCTTAAACCCTCCCCTACAGACGACAGGAATGTTGGGCACTGAAGCTTTCTTT. Its protein product is CASSLNPPLQTTGMLGTEAFF.

This clonotype was recorded many times. The rearrangement links TRBV19 to TRBJ1-1, with 9 bases matching TRBD1. In germline, CDR1 is LNHDA, CDR2 SQIVND (reference sequence). Trimming took 8 bases from V and 5 from J; bases not matched to a gene: 12. This CDR3 has 15 residues. The CDR3 bases are TGTGCCAGTCGTCCCGGGACAGGGAAGGTGACTGAAGCTTTCTTT. It codes for CASRPGTGKVTEAFF.

This clonotype was seen ten or more times. The rearrangement uses TRBV2 and TRBJ2-3; TRBD2 matches 7 bases. V lost 7 bases and J lost 8; bases outside the gene matches: 12. The CDR3 sequence is 14 residues long. CDR1 is SNHLY and CDR2 is FYNNEI in the germline V gene. CDR3 sequence: CASTAASGSGTQYF. The CDR3 nucleotides read TGTGCCAGCACGGCGGCTAGCGGCTCGGGTACGCAGTATTTT.

The table lists this clonotype with many counts. This chain uses TRBV12-3 or TRBV12-4 with TRBJ2-7; TRBD1 matches at 9 bases. This CDR3 spans 14 amino acids. V shed 5 bases, J shed 3 bases, and the junction held 5 bases outside the gene matches. The CDR3 bases are TGTGCCAGCAGTCCCCGGGACAGGGTCTACGAGCAGTACTTC. Translating gives CASSPRDRVYEQYF.